The text below deals with one TCR beta chain. Its target is not known. The length of the CDR3 is 15 residues. The V end lost 4 bases, the J end lost 0 bases, and 13 bases lay between the germline ends. Germline V CDR1 and CDR2: SGHTS, YDEGEE. Clones were read by immunoSEQ multiplex PCR, and TCRdb kept only the in-frame ones, dropping some. The table lists 40,000 or so clones, roughly 80% of them singletons. Sample time point: baseline, week 1 (first vaccination visit). Treatment meaning: pre-vaccination baseline after standard-of-care therapy. These data are taken from a study of a mutant IDH1 vaccine in newly diagnosed glioma. Background on the study: Treated patients, approximately 62% male and roughly 38% female, averaged approximately 40 years of age. Patients previously underwent radiotherapy, temozolomide, or both, and most underwent both. General study results and limits: Among patients, around 93% showed immune responses induced by the vaccine. Shifts in the top peripheral T cell clonotypes seemed unrelated to pseudoprogression.

This specimen consisted of PBMCs, obtained from a glioma patient treated with radiotherapy, temozolomide or both. V and J are TRBV5-8 and TRBJ2-5, with D possibly being TRBD2 (7 bases). This clonotype originated in a man aged 40-49 years with glioma. Some clones in this sample may be carry-over from other donors' samples. This CDR3 is CASSPGGRNQETQYF. In DNA form, the CDR3 reads TGTGCCAGCAGCCCGGGGGGCCGGAACCAAGAGACCCAGTACTTC.